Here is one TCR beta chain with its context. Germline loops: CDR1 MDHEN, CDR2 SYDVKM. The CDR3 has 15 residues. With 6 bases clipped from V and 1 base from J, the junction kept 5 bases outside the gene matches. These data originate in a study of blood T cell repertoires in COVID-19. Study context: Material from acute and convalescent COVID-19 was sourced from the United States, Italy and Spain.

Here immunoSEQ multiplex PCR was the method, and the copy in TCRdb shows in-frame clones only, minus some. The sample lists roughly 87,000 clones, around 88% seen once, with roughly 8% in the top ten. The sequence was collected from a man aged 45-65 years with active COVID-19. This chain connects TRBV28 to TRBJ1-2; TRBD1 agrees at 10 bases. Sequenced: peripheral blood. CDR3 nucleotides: TGTGCCAGCAGGTCGGGACAGGGGATTAACTATGGCTACACCTTC. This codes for CASRSGQGINYGYTF.